This TCR beta chain was recovered during a study (dated by TCRdb to 2015 to 2016). In this sample, this clonotype turned up many times. The antigen it recognizes is unknown. Within one base of it there is no much larger clone, and no base qualities were kept. The CDR3, from cysteine to phenylalanine, totals 16 residues. Here the CDR3 DNA is all that survives: 48 bases in frame from base 1. The V and J ends are trimmed by 6 bases and 0 bases, leaving 15 bases between them. CDR1 and CDR2 were assigned from the germline V gene as MNHEY and SVGAGI. The library was made by RT-PCR. The reads were generated on an Illumina MiSeq. TCRdb reanalyzed the raw reads on its own, using fastp at Q25 for trimming and MiXCR for clone calling, and kept in-frame beta chains. Entries that share a CDR3 protein sequence are merged under the most common genes and DNA. For this sample there are around 700,000 distinct CDR3 sequences; 11% to 15% appear just once. Of the sample, roughly 3.9% falls within the top ten clones.

This chain is built from TRBV6-5 and TRBJ2-4; TRBD2 might be the D gene, on 6 matching bases. The clonotype comes from a female donor in good health, serving as a healthy control. The sample consisted of memory CD4+ T cells from blood. The CDR3 in this case is CASRGGGFKAKNIQYF. The sequence in DNA is TGTGCCAGCAGGGGGGGTGGCTTTAAAGCCAAAAACATTCAGTACTTC.